These 10 T cell receptor beta chains originate from one sample sequenced in a study of blood T cells in healthy people across ages. Sample-barcoded 5' priming and a J-beta primer mix drove a second PCR of roughly 6 to 12 cycles. TCRdb reprocessed the 5' RACE reads via MiXCR and lists one record per CDR3 protein. Of 600,000 to 850,000 distinct CDR3 sequences listed, 20% to 30% are singletons. The sample also formed part of further work on T cells of mothers and their children.

The sequenced sample was blood. These receptors were taken from a boy younger than 18 in good health.

The rearrangement uses TRBV12-3 or TRBV12-4 and TRBJ1-2; D ambiguous. The CDR3 contains 14 residues. V was pared by 3 bases and J by 4 bases, with 12 bases between. The CDR3 is CASSFSGELYGYTF. Here the CDR3 DNA reads TGTGCCAGCAGTTTTTCCGGGGAGCTCTATGGCTACACCTTC.

This clonotype was detected only once. V usage is TRBV27 and J usage is TRBJ1-4; D is possibly TRBD1 (5 bases). Trimming removed 4 bases at V and 8 bases at J, with 17 bases between. The length of the CDR3 is 15 residues. CDR1 and CDR2 from the germline V gene are MNHEY and SMNVEV (reference sequence). CDR3 DNA: TGTGCCAGCAGTTGGAGTGGGGCATTTGGAGAAAAACTGTTTTTT. This gives the protein CASSWSGAFGEKLFF.

This clonotype was counted between two and nine times. The V call is TRBV6-2 or TRBV6-3, the J call TRBJ2-1, with D tentatively TRBD1 (6 bases). Trimming cost V 10 bases and J 15 bases, with 13 bases left between them. The CDR3 contains 9 residues. Germline CDR1 and CDR2: MNHEY and SVGEGT. The DNA of the CDR3 is TGTGCCACCGCAGGGGATCTGTTCTTC. Protein product: CATAGDLFF.

A few counts support this clonotype. The V and J genes are TRBV24-1 and TRBJ1-4; the D gene is possibly TRBD1 (6 bases). This CDR3 has 13 residues. V lost 5 bases to trimming and J lost 9 bases, with 12 bases between them. Germline V lookup: CDR1 KGHDR, CDR2 SFDVKD. CDR3 coding DNA: TGTGCCACCAGTGGCGGGGGGGCGAAAAAACTGTTTTTT. This codes for CATSGGGAKKLFF.

This rearrangement joins TRBV9 to TRBJ1-2, with a tentative D call TRBD1 (5 bases). The CDR3 loop spans 16 amino acids. Trimming removed 3 bases at V and 3 bases at J, with 18 bases between. The V gene's germline CDR1 is SGDLS and CDR2 YYNGEE. The CDR3, as DNA: TGTGCCAGCAGCGCCCTACGGCAGGGTGGCTACTATGGCTACACCTTC. Translating it yields CASSALRQGGYYGYTF.

This clonotype appeared a few times. This sequence joins TRBV28 and TRBJ2-3; 11 nucleotides line up with TRBD2. With 6 bases clipped from V and 2 bases from J, the junction kept 7 bases outside the gene matches. CDR1 is MDHEN, CDR2 SYDVKM, per germline. This CDR3 spans 16 amino acids. The CDR3 coding sequence is TGTGCCAGCAGGAAAGGGACTAGCGGAATCACAGATACGCAGTATTTT. This gives the protein CASRKGTSGITDTQYF.

The chain recombines TRBV7-2 with TRBJ2-5; no reliable D call. Judging by the DNA end, TRBJ2-7 fits better; the J call may be wrong. Germline-derived CDR1 and CDR2 are SGHTA and FQGNSA. The CDR3 loop spans 13 amino acids. CDR3 sequence (DNA): TGTGCCAGCAGCGTCCCCCCAGCCCACGAGCAGTACTTC. This translates into CASSVPPAHEQYF.

The chain recombines TRBV20-1 with TRBJ1-4; TRBD1 aligns across 8 bases. Germline V lookup: CDR1 DFQATT, CDR2 SNEGSKA (reference sequence). V was pared by 5 bases and J by 7 bases, with 6 bases of the junction left unmatched. The CDR3 sequence is 13 residues long. The CDR3 DNA reads as TGCAGTGCTCGAAGACAGGGGTCTGAAAAACTGTTTTTT. Residues: CSARRQGSEKLFF.

Only a few counts were recorded for this clonotype. This CDR3 reads CASSLGFSGETQYF. The CDR3 nucleotides read TGTGCCAGCAGCTTAGGGTTTAGCGGGGAGACCCAGTACTTC. This chain connects TRBV5-5 to TRBJ2-5; TRBD2 matches at 7 bases. The length of the CDR3 is 14 residues. V was pared by 2 bases and J by 5 bases, with 6 bases of the junction left unmatched. Germline CDR1 reads SGHKS; CDR2 reads YYEKEE (reference sequence). Together with reference TRBV5-5 and TRBJ2-5, the CDR3 gives the full variable domain: DAGVTQSPTHLIKTRGQQVTLRCSPISGHKSVSWYQQVLGQGPQFIFQYYEKEERGRGNFPDRFSARQFPNYSSELNVNALLLGDSALYLCASSLGFSGETQYFGPGTRLLVL.

This clonotype was seen a handful of times. The chain recombines TRBV21-1 with TRBJ2-7; whether TRBD1, the table's D call, matches the DNA was not checked. TRBV21-1 is recorded as a pseudogene. This CDR3 is 14 amino acids long. CDR3 region: CASSGPGQTYEQYF. The DNA for the CDR3 is TGTGCCAGCAGCGGGCCGGGACAGACCTACGAGCAGTACTTC.